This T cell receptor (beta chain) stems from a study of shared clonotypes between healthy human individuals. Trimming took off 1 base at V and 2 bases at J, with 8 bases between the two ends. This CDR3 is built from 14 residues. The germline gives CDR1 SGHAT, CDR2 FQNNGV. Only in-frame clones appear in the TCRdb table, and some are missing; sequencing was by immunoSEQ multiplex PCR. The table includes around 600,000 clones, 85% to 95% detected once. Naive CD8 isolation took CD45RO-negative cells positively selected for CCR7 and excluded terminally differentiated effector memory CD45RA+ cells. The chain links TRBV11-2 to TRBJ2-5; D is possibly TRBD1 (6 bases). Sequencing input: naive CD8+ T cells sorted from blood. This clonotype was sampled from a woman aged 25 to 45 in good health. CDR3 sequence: CASSLGTAQETQYF. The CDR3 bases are TGTGCCAGCAGCTTAGGGACAGCGCAAGAGACCCAGTACTTC.